The T cell receptor beta chain under discussion was sequenced for a study of blood T cells in healthy people across ages. Findings of the study overall: In older individuals, TCR beta diversity per million T cells was lower, falling roughly linearly with age. Diversity was higher, and naive CD4+ cells more numerous, in long-lived donors than in aged donors.

This clonotype was observed a handful of times. Its antigen is as yet unknown. A J-beta primer mix and a sample-barcoded 5' primer were used in a second PCR of about 7 to 12 cycles. Using its own MiXCR run on the 5' RACE reads, TCRdb lists one record per CDR3 protein. The table records 850,000 to 1,100,000 distinct CDR3 sequences, around two fifths of them present only once. Sequences were obtained from blood. The clonotype comes from a man aged 18 to 29 in good health.

The CDR3 loop is CASSALGGQATSYEQYF. CDR3 in DNA: TGTGCCAGCAGCGCCTTAGGAGGACAGGCAACATCCTACGAGCAGTACTTC. The chain has TRBV21-1 and TRBJ2-7; the table's D call TRBD1 went unverified against the DNA. TRBV21-1 is marked as a pseudogene. This CDR3 is 17 amino acids long.